This TCR beta chain was sequenced during a study of CXCR3-negative and CXCR3-positive naive CD8 T cells. Within the CD8+ T cell compartment, naive cells were CD45RO-CCR7+CD27+CD95-. Regarding the study as a whole: TRB CDR3s were more hydrophobic in CXCR3-positive than in CXCR3-negative naive cells. The study found comparably high diversity in both naive subsets and much lower diversity in memory CD8+ cells. With surface CD5 comparable between naive subsets, TCR strength was estimated using properties derived from the TRB CDR3. Similar TRBV-TRBJ usage was seen in naive cells (both CXCR3-negative and CXCR3-positive), but memory cells differed.

The TRB cDNA libraries were prepared by 5' RACE with UMI labels. Using the 5' RACE reads, TCRdb records one entry per CDR3 protein without DNA. This sample lists roughly 140,000 distinct CDR3 sequences; its ten largest clones have 0.25% to 0.3%. In the case of this clonotype: Antigen specificity is unknown.

The germline V gene encodes CDR1 SEHNR and CDR2 FQNEAQ (reference sequence). The CDR3 contains 15 residues. The sequence was collected from a human donor in good health. Some clones in this sample may be carry-over from other donors' samples. The chain uses TRBV7-9 and TRBJ1-2; the TCRdb call, TRBD1, lacks DNA for checking. Sequenced sample: naive CXCR3+ CD8+ T cells from blood. Specified subset: CD45RO-CCR7+CD27+CD95- naive CD8+ T cells expressing CXCR3 (TNR3+). Here the CDR3 reads CASSSPQTGSDGYTF.